Each of the 4 T cell receptor beta chains below was sequenced from the same sample in a study of breast tumors, draining lymph nodes, adjacent tissues. Breast cancer patients provided tissue from their axillary draining lymph nodes. MiXCR, run by TCRdb on the multiplex PCR reads, gives a single entry per CDR3 protein. Of about 200,000 distinct CDR3 sequences listed, around 35% are singletons. The sample taken for sequencing was axillary lymph node tissue. All receptors come from a female donor with breast cancer. Some clones in this sample may be carry-over from other donors' samples.

The count of this clonotype is one. The chain couples TRBV10-3 to TRBJ2-7; D may match TRBD1 or TRBD2 (5 bases each). V lost 7 bases, J lost 3 bases, and 7 bases lay in between. The CDR3 sequence is 11 residues long. The germline V gene has CDR1 ENHRY and CDR2 SYGVKD. The CDR3 is CAIMGVYEQYF. The CDR3 nucleotides read TGTGCCATCATGGGGGTCTACGAGCAGTACTTC.

V is TRBV20-1 and J is TRBJ1-4, with 10 bases identical to TRBD1. The CDR3 extends over 14 amino acids. Per the germline V gene, CDR1 is DFQATT and CDR2 is SNEGSKA (reference sequence). With 1 base clipped from V and 7 bases from J, the junction kept 3 bases outside the gene matches. The CDR3 bases are TGCAGTGCTAGAGCCCGGGACAGGGGTGAAAAACTGTTTTTT. This codes for CSARARDRGEKLFF.

Turning to this clonotype: With a much larger clone just one base away, this may be a read error. The CDR3 region is CASSQEWGNQETQHF. In DNA, the CDR3 is TGTGCCAGCAGCCAAGAGTGGGGGAACCAAGAGACCCAGCACTTC. The J gene is TRBJ2-5, the V gene TRBV7-2, with D perhaps TRBD1 or TRBD2 (5 bases each). CDR1 is SGHTA, CDR2 FQGNSA, per germline. The CDR3 runs 15 residues.

This clonotype appeared many times. The CDR3 DNA sequence: TGTGCCAGTAGTATAGATGGTAGAGGCAATGAGCAGTTCTTC. This encodes CASSIDGRGNEQFF. J is TRBJ2-1 and V is TRBV19; no definite D call. V was cut by 0 bases and J by 6 bases, with 9 bases left in between. This CDR3 contains 14 residues. Looked up from germline, CDR1 is LNHDA and CDR2 is SQIVND (reference sequence). Full variable domain (outside the CDR3, taken from reference TRBV19 and TRBJ2-1): DGGITQSPKYLFRKEGQNVTLSCEQNLNHDAMYWYRQDPGQGLRLIYYSQIVNDFQKGDIAEGYSVSREKKESFPLTVTSAQKNPTAFYLCASSIDGRGNEQFFGPGTRLTVL.